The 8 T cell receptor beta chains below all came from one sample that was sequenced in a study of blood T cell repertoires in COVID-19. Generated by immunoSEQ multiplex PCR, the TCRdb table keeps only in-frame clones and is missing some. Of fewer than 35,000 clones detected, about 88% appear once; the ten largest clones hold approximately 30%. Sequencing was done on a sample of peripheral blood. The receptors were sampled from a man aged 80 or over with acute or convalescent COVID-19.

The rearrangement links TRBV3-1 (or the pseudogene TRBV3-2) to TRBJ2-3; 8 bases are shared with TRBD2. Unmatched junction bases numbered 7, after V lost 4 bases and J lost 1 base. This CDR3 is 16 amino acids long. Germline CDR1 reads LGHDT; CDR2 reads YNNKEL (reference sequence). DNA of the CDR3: TGTGCCAGCAGCCTCGGGACTAGGGGAGGCACAGATACGCAGTATTTT. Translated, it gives CASSLGTRGGTDTQYF.

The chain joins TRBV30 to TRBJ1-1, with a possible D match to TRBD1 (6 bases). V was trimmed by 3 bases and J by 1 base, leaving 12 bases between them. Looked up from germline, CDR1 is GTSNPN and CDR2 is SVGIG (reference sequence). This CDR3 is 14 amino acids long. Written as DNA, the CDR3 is TGTGCCTGGAGGGGAACAGGGCGGAACACTGAAGCTTTCTTT. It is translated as CAWRGTGRNTEAFF.

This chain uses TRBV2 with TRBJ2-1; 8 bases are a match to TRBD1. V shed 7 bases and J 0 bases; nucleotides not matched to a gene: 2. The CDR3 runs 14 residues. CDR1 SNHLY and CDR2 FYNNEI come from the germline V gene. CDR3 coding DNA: TGTGCCAGCAAACAGGGGGGCTCCTACAATGAGCAGTTCTTC. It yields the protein CASKQGGSYNEQFF.

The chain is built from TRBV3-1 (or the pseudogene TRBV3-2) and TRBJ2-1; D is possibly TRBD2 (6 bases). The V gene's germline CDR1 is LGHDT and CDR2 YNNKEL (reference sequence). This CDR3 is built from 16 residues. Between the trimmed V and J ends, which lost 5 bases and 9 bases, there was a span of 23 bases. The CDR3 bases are TGTGCCAGCAGCTCGGCCGCAGGAGGGTGGTTTCTTGAGCAGTTCTTC. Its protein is CASSSAAGGWFLEQFF.

The CDR3 DNA is TGCGCCAGCAGCCGACAGGGGGATGAGCAGTTCTTC. It translates to CASSRQGDEQFF. The rearrangement links TRBV5-1 to TRBJ2-1, with 9 positions matching TRBD1. CDR3 length: 12 amino acids. V lost 4 bases, J lost 8 bases, and 1 base stayed unmatched. The V gene's germline CDR1 is SGHRS and CDR2 YFSETQ.

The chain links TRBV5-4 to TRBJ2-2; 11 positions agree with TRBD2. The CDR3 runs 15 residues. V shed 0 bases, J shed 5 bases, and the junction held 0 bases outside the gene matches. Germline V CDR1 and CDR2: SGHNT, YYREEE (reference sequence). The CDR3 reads CASSLVAGGTGELFF. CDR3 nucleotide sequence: TGTGCCAGCAGCTTGGTAGCGGGAGGGACCGGGGAGCTGTTTTTT.

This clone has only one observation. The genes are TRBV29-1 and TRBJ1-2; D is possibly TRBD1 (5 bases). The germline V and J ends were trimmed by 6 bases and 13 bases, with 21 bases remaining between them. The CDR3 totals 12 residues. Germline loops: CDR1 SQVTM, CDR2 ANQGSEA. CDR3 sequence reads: CSVALDRPAPTF. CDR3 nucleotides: TGCAGCGTCGCTCTTGACAGACCTGCGCCCACCTTC. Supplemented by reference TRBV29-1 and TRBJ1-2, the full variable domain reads SAVISQKPSRDICQRGTSLTIQCQVDSQVTMMFWYRQQPGQSLTLIATANQGSEATYESGFVIDKFPISRPNLTFSTLTVSNMSPEDSSIYLCSVALDRPAPTFGSGTRLTVV.

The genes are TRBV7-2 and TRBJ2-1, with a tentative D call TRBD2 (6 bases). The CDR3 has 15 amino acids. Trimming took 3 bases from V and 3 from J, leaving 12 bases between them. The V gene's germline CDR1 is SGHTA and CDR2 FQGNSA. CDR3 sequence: CASSLEAGNYNEQFF. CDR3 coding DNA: TGTGCCAGCAGCTTGGAGGCGGGGAACTACAATGAGCAGTTCTTC.